This entry concerns a single T cell receptor (beta chain). No antigen is known for it. This record comes from a study of shared clonotypes between healthy human individuals. Study-level background: Each donor had three CD4 naive, three CD4 memory, two CD8 naive and one CD8 memory plate.

Study-wide results and limits: The generation probabilities recorded for non-shared clonotypes fell below those of clonotypes shared by all four donors.

The V end was cut by 10 bases, the J end by 6 bases, with 18 bases between. In germline, CDR1 is SGHVS, CDR2 FQNEAQ. The CDR3 sequence is 13 residues long. Authors' analysis steps: Filtering differed, since immunoSEQ gave only junction sequences and no quality scores. The table came from immunoSEQ multiplex PCR; TCRdb's copy has only in-frame clones and leaves some out. From that table come the V and J calls and clone size; the DNA was used to work out D and trimming. The data show approximately 500,000 clones, approximately 95% seen once. The chain recombines TRBV7-8 with TRBJ1-1; no clear D. Sequencing input: naive CD4+ T cells sorted from blood. Documented subset: CD45RA+ positively selected. This TCR was sampled from a woman aged 25 to 39 in good health. CDR3 loop: CATAGRVWSEAFF. Written as DNA, the CDR3 is TGTGCCACCGCCGGGCGTGTATGGTCTGAAGCTTTCTTT.